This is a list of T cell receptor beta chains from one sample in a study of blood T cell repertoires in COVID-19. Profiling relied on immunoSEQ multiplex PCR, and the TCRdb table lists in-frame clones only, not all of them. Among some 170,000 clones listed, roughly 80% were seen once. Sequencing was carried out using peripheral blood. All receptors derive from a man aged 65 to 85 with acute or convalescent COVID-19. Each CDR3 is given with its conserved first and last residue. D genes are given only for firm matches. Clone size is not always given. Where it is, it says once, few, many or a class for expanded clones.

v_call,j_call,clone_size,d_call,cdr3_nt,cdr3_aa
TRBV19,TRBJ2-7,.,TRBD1,TGTGCCAGTAACCCGGGACAGGGGTACGACGAGCAGTACTTC,CASNPGQGYDEQYF
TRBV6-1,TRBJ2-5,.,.,TGTGCCAGCAGTGAAACAGGGCAGCAAGAGACCCAGTACTTC,CASSETGQQETQYF
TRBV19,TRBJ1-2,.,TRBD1,TGTGCCAGTAGTATAGATGTTGAGCAGGGGGGAACCTATGGCTACACCTTC,CASSIDVEQGGTYGYTF
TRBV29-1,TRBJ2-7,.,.,TGCAGCGTTTATCAGGCAACCTACGAGCAGTACTTC,CSVYQATYEQYF
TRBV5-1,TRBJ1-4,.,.,TGCGCCAGCAGCCAGACAGGAGCAACTAATGAAAAACTGTTTTTT,CASSQTGATNEKLFF
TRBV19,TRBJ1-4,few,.,TGTGCCAGTAGTATTTGGCAGGATGAAAAACTGTTTTTT,CASSIWQDEKLFF
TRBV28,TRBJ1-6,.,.,TGTGCCAGCAGTTCACAGGTCTATAATTCACCCCTCCACTTT,CASSSQVYNSPLHF
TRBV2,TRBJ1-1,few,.,TGTGCCAGCAGGGACAGTCTCTCTGAAGCTTTCTTT,CASRDSLSEAFF
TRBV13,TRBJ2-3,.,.,TGTGCCAGCAGCAAGTCGGCAGGGCGCGTATATTTT,CASSKSAGRVYF
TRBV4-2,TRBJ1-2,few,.,TGTGCCAGCAGCCGGGATTCCCAGGGATCGAGTTGGGGCTACACCTTC,CASSRDSQGSSWGYTF
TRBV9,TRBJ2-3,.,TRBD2,TGTGCCAGCAGCGTAGGGTCGGGGGGGCGTCACACGCAGTATTTT,CASSVGSGGRHTQYF
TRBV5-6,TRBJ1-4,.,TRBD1,TGTGCCAGCAGCAGGGACAGGGATGAAAAACTGTTTTTT,CASSRDRDEKLFF
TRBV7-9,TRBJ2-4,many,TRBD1,TGTGCCAGCAGCTTGGGGACAGGGGGCAAAAACATTCAGTACTTC,CASSLGTGGKNIQYF
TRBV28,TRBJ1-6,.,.,TGTGCCAGCTTTAACATCAATTCACCCCTCCACTTT,CASFNINSPLHF
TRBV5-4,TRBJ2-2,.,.,TGTGCCAGCACCAGGACAATGGAGAACACCGGGGAGCTGTTTTTT,CASTRTMENTGELFF
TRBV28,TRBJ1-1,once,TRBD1,TGTGCCAGCAACCCTACAGGGGGAGTAAAAACTGAAGCTTTCTTT,CASNPTGGVKTEAFF
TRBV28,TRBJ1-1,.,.,TGTGCCAGCAAAGAAACAGGGGAAGCTTTCTTT,CASKETGEAFF
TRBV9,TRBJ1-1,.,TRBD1,TGTGCCAGCAGCGTAACAGGGGTCGCTGAAGCTTTCTTT,CASSVTGVAEAFF
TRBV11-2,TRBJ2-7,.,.,TGTGCCAGCAGCCCCCGCCGGGGGAGCTCCTACGAGCAGTACTTC,CASSPRRGSSYEQYF
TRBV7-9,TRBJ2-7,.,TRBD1,TGTGCCAGCAGCCCGGGACAGGGCGGGATCTACGAGCAGTACTTC,CASSPGQGGIYEQYF
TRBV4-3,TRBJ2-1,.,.,TGCGCCAGCAGCCGGAACAGCGGGTTCTACAATGAGCAGTTCTTC,CASSRNSGFYNEQFF
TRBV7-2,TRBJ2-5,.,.,TGTGCCAGCAGCTTAGATTCCCGGGAGACCCAGTACTTC,CASSLDSRETQYF
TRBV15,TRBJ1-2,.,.,TGTGCCACCAGCAGGGTAGCTTTTACGGGTCAAGATGGCTACACCTTC,CATSRVAFTGQDGYTF
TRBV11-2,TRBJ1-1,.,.,TGTGCCAGCAGGCGGGGCCTGAACACTGAAGCTTTCTTT,CASRRGLNTEAFF
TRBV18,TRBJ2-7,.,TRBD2,TGTGCCAGCTCACCCCGAAGTATATTAGCGGGAGTAGGCGACGAGCAGTACTTC,CASSPRSILAGVGDEQYF
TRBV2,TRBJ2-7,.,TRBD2,TGTGCCAGCAGTGCTGGGACTAGCGGCTACGAGCAGTACTTC,CASSAGTSGYEQYF
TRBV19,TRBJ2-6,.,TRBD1,TGTGCCAGTAGTCCCGGGACAGGCTCTGGGGCCAACGTCCTGACTTTC,CASSPGTGSGANVLTF
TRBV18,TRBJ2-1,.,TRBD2,TGTGCCAGCTCACCCGGGACTAGCGGGAGTGGTATAGATGAGCAGTTCTTC,CASSPGTSGSGIDEQFF
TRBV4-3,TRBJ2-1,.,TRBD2,TGCGCCAGCAGCCAAGTGCTGCAAGGAATACTAGCGGGTGCTAATGAGCAGTTCTTC,CASSQVLQGILAGANEQFF
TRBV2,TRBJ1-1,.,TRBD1,TGTGCCAGCAGTAGGGACAGCAGTAACACTGAAGCTTTCTTT,CASSRDSSNTEAFF
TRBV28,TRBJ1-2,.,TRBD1,TGTGCCAGCAGTGGCTCCGGGACAGGGAATTATGGCTACACCTTC,CASSGSGTGNYGYTF
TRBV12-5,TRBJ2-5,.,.,TGTGCTAGTGGTTTAGGACAGCACGGAATACAAGAGACCCAGTACTTC,CASGLGQHGIQETQYF
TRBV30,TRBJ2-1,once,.,TGTGCCTGGAGACGACCGAGGGAGCAGTTCTTC,CAWRRPREQFF
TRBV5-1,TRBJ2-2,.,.,TGCGCCAGCAGCCAGGACAGTTTGAACACCGGGGAGCTGTTTTTT,CASSQDSLNTGELFF
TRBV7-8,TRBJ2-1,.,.,TGTGCCAGCAGCTTATCAACTTCGGATGAGCAGTTCTTC,CASSLSTSDEQFF
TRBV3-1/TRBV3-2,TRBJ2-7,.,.,TGTGCCAGCAGCCAAGATGGACAAGGAGGGTCCTACGAGCAGTACTTC,CASSQDGQGGSYEQYF